This section outlines one T cell receptor beta chain sequence together with its context. What it binds is unknown. The record originates from a study of T cell responses to AZD1222 COVID-19 vaccine. Looking at the study overall: Second doses at about 4 or about 12 weeks were pooled. Study-wide results and limits: Two AZD1222 administrations were followed by greater Spike-specific TCR breadth and depth. Possibly, clonal diversity was underestimated; donors were largely white British and included more females. Nearly half of spike-specific TCRs reportedly target variant regions that are unmutated in the B.1.351 and B.1.1.7 variants.

TCRdb's copy holds only in-frame clones and misses some; the assay was immunoSEQ multiplex PCR. The sample lists 130,000 or so clones; around 87% were seen once. V gave up 6 bases and J gave up 5 bases, with 11 bases separating them. Germline V CDR1 and CDR2: ENHRY, SYGVKD. CDR3 length: 12 amino acids. The receptor was derived from an adult in good health. V gene TRBV10-3 combines with J gene TRBJ2-7; no clear D gene. The specimen was peripheral blood, collected on day 0 of AZD1222 vaccination. For the CDR3, the DNA is TGTGCCATCAGGGACCGTTCCGACGAGCAGTACTTC. Translation gives CAIRDRSDEQYF.